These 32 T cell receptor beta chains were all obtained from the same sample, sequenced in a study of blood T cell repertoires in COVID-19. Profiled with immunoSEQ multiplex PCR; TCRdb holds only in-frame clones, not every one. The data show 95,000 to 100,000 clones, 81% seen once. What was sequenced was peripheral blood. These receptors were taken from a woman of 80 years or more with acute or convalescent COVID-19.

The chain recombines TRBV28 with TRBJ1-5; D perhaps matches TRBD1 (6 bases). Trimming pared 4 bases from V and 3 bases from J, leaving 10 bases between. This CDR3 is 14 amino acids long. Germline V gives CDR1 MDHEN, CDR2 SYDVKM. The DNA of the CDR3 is TGTGCCAGCAGTTCAGGACAGATCAATCAGCCCCAGCATTTT. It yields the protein CASSSGQINQPQHF.

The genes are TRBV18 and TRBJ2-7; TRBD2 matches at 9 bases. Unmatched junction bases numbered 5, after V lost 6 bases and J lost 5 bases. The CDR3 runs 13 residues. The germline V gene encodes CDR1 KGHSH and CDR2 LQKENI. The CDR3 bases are TGTGCCAGCTCCCCCCGGACTAGCGACGAGCAGTACGTC. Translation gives CASSPRTSDEQYV.

The CDR3 nucleotides are TGTGCCAGCAGGGAGACAACAGGGGAAGGAGGCTACACCTTC. Its protein product is CASRETTGEGGYTF. The chain links TRBV2 to TRBJ1-2, with 7 bases aligning to TRBD1. CDR1 is SNHLY, CDR2 FYNNEI, per germline. V dropped 6 bases and J dropped 8; count of bases not matched to a gene: 12. The CDR3 covers 14 residues.

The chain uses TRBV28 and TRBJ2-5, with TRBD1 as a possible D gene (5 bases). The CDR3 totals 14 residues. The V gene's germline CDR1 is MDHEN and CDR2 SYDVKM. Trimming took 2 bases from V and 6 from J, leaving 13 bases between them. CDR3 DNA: TGTGCCAGCAGTTTAAGCTTGGGGCCGAAGACCCAGTACTTC. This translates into CASSLSLGPKTQYF.

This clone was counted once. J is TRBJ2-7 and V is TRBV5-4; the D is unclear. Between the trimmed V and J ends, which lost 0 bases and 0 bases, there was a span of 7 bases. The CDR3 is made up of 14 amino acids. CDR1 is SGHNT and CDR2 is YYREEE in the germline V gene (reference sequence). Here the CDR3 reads CASSLALSSYEQYF. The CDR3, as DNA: TGTGCCAGCAGCTTGGCCCTCAGCTCCTACGAGCAGTACTTC.

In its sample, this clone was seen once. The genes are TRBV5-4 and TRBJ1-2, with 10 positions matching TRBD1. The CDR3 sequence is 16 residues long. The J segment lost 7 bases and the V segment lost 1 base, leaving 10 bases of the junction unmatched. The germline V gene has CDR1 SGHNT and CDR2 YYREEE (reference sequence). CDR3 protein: CASSLSPGQGIGGYTF. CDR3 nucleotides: TGTGCCAGCAGCTTGAGTCCGGGACAGGGGATCGGTGGCTACACCTTC.

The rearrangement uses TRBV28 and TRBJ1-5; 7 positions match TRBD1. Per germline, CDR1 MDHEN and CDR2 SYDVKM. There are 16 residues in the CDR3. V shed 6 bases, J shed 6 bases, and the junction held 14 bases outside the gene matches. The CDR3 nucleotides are TGTGCCAGCAGCCTTTCGTTTCGACAGGGTGGTCAGCCCCAGCATTTT. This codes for CASSLSFRQGGQPQHF.

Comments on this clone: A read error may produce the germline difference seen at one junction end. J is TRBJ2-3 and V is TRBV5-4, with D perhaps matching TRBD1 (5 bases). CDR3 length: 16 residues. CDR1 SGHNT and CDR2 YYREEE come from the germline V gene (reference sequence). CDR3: CASSPTASGNTNTQYF. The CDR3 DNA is TGTGCCAGCAGCCCCACCGCATCAGGGAACACAAATACGCAGTATTTT.

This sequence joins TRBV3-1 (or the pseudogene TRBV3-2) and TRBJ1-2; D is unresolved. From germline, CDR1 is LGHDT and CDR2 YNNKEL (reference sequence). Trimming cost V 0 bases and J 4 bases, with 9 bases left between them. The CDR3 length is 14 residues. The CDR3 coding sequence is TGTGCCAGCAGCCAAGATCCAGGTGGCTATGGCTACACCTTC. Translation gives CASSQDPGGYGYTF.

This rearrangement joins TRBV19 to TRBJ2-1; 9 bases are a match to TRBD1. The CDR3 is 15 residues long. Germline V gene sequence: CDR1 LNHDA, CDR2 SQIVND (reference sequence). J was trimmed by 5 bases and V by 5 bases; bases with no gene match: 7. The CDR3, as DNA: TGTGCCAGTAGTCTGGGACAGGGAGTCGACAATGAGCAGTTCTTC. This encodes CASSLGQGVDNEQFF.

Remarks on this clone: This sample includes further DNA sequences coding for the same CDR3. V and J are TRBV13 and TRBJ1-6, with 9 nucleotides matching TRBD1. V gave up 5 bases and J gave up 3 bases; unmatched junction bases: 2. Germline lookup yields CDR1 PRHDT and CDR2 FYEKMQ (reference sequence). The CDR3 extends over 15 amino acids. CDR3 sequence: CASSLGQGYNSPLHF. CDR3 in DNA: TGTGCCAGCAGCCTGGGACAGGGCTATAATTCACCCCTCCACTTT.

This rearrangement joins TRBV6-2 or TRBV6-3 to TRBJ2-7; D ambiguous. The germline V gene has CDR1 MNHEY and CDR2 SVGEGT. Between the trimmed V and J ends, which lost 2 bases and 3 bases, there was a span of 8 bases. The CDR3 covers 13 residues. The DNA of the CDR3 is TGTGCCAGCAGTTACGCTACGGGCTACGAGCAGTACGTC. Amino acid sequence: CASSYATGYEQYV.

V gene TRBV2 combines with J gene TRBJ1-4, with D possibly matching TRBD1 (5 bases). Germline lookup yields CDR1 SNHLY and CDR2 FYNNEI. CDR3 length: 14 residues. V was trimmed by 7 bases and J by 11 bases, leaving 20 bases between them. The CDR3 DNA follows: TGTGCCAGCAACCCGGGGGGTCGGGGGAGTAAACTGTTTTTT. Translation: CASNPGGRGSKLFF.

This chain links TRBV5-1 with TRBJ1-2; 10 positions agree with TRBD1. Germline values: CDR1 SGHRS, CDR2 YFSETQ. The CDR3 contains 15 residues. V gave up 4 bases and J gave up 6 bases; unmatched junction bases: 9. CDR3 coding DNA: TGCGCCAGCAGCCCTCGGGACAGGGGTATGGATGGCTACACCTTC. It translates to CASSPRDRGMDGYTF. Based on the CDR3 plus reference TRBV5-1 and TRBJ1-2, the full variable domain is KAGVTQTPRYLIKTRGQQVTLSCSPISGHRSVSWYQQTPGQGLQFLFEYFSETQRNKGNFPGRFSGRQFSNSRSEMNVSTLELGDSALYLCASSPRDRGMDGYTFGSGTRLTVV.

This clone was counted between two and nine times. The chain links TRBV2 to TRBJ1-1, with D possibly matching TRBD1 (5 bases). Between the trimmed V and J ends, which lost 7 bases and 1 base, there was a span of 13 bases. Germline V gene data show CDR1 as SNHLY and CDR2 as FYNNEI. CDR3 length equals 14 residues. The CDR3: CASNPGRENTEAFF. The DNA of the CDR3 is TGTGCCAGCAATCCGGGGCGGGAGAACACTGAAGCTTTCTTT.

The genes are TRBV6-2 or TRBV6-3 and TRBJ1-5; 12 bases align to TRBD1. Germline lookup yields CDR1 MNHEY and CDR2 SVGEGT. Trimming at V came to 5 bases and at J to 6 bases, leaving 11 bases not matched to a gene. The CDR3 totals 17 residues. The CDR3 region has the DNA TGTGCCAGCAGTAAACAAACCGGGACAGGGGGCTTTCAGCCCCAGCATTTT. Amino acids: CASSKQTGTGGFQPQHF.

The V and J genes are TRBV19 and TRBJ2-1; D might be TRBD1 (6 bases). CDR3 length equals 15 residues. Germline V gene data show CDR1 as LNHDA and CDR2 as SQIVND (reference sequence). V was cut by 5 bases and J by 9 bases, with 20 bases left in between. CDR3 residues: CASSPRDGRGGEQFF. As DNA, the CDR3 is TGTGCCAGTAGTCCCCGGGACGGGCGAGGGGGTGAGCAGTTCTTC.

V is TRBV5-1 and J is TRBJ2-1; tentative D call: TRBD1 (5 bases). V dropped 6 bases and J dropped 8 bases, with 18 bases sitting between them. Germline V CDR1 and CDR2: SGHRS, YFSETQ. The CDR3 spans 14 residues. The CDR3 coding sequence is TGCGCCAGCACGGTAAGGGGCTTTGGGGATGAGCAGTTCTTC. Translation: CASTVRGFGDEQFF.

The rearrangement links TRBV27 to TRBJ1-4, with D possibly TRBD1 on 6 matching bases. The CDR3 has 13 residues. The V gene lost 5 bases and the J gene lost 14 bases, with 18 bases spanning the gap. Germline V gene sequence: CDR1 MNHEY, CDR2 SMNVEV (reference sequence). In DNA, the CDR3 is TGTGCCAGCAGTACAGGGACGGCCCAGCTCCTGTTTTTT. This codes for CASSTGTAQLLFF.

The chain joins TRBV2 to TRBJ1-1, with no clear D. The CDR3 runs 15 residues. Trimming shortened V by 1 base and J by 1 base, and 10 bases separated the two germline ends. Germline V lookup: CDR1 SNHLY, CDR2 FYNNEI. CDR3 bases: TGTGCCAGCAGTGAAGTCGAGGCCCCGAACACTGAAGCTTTCTTT. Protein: CASSEVEAPNTEAFF.

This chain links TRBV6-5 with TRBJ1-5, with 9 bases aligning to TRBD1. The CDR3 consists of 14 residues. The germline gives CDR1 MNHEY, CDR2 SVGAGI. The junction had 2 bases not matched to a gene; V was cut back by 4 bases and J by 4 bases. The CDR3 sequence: CASSSGQGNQPQHF. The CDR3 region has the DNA TGTGCCAGCAGTTCGGGACAGGGAAATCAGCCCCAGCATTTT.

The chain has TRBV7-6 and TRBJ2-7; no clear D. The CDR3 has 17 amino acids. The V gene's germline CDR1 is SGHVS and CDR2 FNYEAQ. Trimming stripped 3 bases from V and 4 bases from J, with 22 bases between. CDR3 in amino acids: CASSLSNCSRKAYEQYV. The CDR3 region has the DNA TGTGCCAGCAGCTTGTCCAATTGCTCCCGCAAAGCTTACGAGCAGTACGTC.

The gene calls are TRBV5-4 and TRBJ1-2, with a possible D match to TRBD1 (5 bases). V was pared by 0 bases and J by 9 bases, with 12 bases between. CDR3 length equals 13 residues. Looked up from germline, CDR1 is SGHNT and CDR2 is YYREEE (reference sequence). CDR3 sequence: CASSLVAGVSYTF. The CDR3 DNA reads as TGTGCCAGCAGCTTGGTTGCGGGGGTTAGCTACACCTTC.

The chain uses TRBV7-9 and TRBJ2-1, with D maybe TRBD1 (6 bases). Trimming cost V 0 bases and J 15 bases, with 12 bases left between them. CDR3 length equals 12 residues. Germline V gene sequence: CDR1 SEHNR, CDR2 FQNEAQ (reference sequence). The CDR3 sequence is CASSLADSIPFF. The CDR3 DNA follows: TGTGCCAGCAGCTTAGCGGACAGCATACCGTTCTTC.

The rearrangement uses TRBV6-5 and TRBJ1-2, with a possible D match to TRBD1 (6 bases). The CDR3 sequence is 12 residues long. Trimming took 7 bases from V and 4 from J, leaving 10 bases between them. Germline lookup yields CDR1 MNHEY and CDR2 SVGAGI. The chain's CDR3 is CASTTGSYGYTF. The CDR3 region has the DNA TGTGCCAGCACTACAGGGAGCTATGGCTACACCTTC.

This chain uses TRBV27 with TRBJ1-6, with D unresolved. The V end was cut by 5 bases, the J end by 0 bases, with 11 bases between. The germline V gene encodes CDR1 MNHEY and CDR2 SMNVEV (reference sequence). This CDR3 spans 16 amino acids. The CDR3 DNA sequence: TGTGCCAGCAGTCCAACACGGAGCTCCTATAATTCACCCCTCCACTTT. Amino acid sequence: CASSPTRSSYNSPLHF.

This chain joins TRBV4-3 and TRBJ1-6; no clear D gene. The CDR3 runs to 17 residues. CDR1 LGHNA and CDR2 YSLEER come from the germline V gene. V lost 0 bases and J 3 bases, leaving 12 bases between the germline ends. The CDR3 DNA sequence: TGCGCCAGCAGCCAAGAGGTTGGGGAGGTCTATAATTCACCCCTCCACTTT. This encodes CASSQEVGEVYNSPLHF.

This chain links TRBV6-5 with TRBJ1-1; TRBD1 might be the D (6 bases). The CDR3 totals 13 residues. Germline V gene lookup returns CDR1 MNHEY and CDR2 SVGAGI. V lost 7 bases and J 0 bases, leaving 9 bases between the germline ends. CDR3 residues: CASTNRVNTEAFF. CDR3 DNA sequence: TGTGCCAGCACCAACAGGGTGAACACTGAAGCTTTCTTT.

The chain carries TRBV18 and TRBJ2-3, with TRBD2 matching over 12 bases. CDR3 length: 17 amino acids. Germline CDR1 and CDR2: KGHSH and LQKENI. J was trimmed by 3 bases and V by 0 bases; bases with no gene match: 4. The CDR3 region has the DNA TGTGCCAGCTCACCACCGGGACTAGCGGGTAGGACAGATACGCAGTATTTT. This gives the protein CASSPPGLAGRTDTQYF.

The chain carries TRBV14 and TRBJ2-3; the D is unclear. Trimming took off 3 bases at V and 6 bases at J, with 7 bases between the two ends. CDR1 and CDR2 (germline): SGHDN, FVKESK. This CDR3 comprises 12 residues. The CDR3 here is CASSQNRDTQYF. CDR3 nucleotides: TGTGCCAGCAGCCAGAACCGGGATACGCAGTATTTT. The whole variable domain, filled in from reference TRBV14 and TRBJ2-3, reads EAGVTQFPSHSVIEKGQTVTLRCDPISGHDNLYWYRRVMGKEIKFLLHFVKESKQDESGMPNNRFLAERTGGTYSTLKVQPAELEDSGVYFCASSQNRDTQYFGPGTRLTVL.

CDR3 residues: CASRSAGARLGETQYF. The CDR3 DNA is TGTGCCAGCCGTTCTGCTGGGGCCCGGCTGGGAGAGACCCAGTACTTC. V usage is TRBV6-5 and J usage is TRBJ2-5, with a possible D match to TRBD1 (5 bases). V lost 8 bases and J lost 4, with 23 bases in between. The CDR3 extends over 16 amino acids. From germline, CDR1 is MNHEY and CDR2 SVGAGI.

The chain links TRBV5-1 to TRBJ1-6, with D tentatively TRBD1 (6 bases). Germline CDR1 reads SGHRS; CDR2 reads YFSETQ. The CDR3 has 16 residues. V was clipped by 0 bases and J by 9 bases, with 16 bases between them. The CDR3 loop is CASSLEGRGGPSPLHF. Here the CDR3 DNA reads TGCGCCAGCAGCTTGGAGGGCAGGGGAGGGCCTTCACCCCTCCACTTT.